This T cell receptor beta chain was recorded in a study of OX40 agonist ivuxolimab in advanced cancers. The V end lost 1 base, the J end lost 4 bases, and 7 bases lay between the germline ends. The germline V gene encodes CDR1 SGHTA and CDR2 FQGNSA. The CDR3 runs 13 residues. This clone was observed a handful of times. The table came from immunoSEQ multiplex PCR; TCRdb's copy has only in-frame clones and leaves some out. The data contain 80,000 or so clones, approximately 85% of them singletons. Sequenced here: CD4+ or CD8+ T cells sorted from blood, sampled in a trial of the OX40 agonist ivuxolimab. The chain joins TRBV7-2 to TRBJ1-2, with D unclear. The TCR sequence derives from an adult with an advanced solid tumor such as melanoma, head and neck, liver or kidney cancer. The CDR3 DNA follows: TGTGCCAGCAGCTTAGTTTCATGCTATGGCTACACCTTC. Its translation: CASSLVSCYGYTF.